This paragraph covers one TCR beta chain sequence. Its antigen is as yet unknown. Primers for the PCR totalled 60 Vbeta and 13 Jbeta. TCRdb keeps only in-frame clones here, not all; method: immunoSEQ multiplex PCR. The sample lists roughly 150,000 clones, over 60% occurring once. CDR3 size: 13 residues. Deletions cut 3 bases from V and 2 bases from J, with 8 bases between. Germline V gene sequence: CDR1 ENHRY, CDR2 SYGVKD. This record comes from a study of cytomegalovirus exposure and HLA in healthy donors. General study findings and limits: Earlier analysis found most TCR beta V segments productive about 87% or about 30% of the time. What was likely a sequencing artifact was a cluster of highly shared sequence variants.

The chain joins TRBV10-3 to TRBJ2-7; D gene unclear. Sequencing was performed on PBMCs. The TCR originated in a male donor in good health and CMV-seronegative. DNA for the CDR3: TGTGCCATCAGTGATAATTCCCCCTACGAGCAGTACTTC. Protein sequence: CAISDNSPYEQYF.